This T cell receptor beta chain originates from a study of beta chain features in type 1 diabetes. This CDR3 is 15 amino acids long. The germline V gene encodes CDR1 SQVTM and CDR2 ANQGSEA. V lost 3 bases and J 5 bases, leaving 19 bases between the germline ends. In total, each donor contributed a single heparinised blood draw that averaged about 110 mL. This clone was seen only a few times. Its matching antigen is unknown. Study-level points and caveats: A definitive answer on HLA type influencing TCRB rearrangement was not reached here. The study notes PCR might favor shorter templates equally in patients and controls. Shortening that was moderate but significant affected the TCRB CDR3s of Type 1 diabetes patients in all four CD4+ subsets.

The study reverse transcribed the entire isolated RNA, so it sequenced expressed TCRB transcripts. The method was immunoSEQ multiplex PCR; TCRdb's version includes in-frame clones alone and lacks a portion of them. The table includes 220,000 or so clones, 68% detected once. The sequenced sample was naive CD4+ T cells from blood. The TCR sequence derives from a man aged 25-45 years in good health. The chain joins TRBV29-1 to TRBJ2-5; D possibly corresponds to TRBD1 (5 bases). CDR3 sequence reads: CSVDQGSLVLETQYF. CDR3 coding DNA: TGCAGCGTTGACCAGGGCAGCCTGGTGTTGGAGACCCAGTACTTC. Full variable domain (outside the CDR3, taken from reference TRBV29-1 and TRBJ2-5): SAVISQKPSRDICQRGTSLTIQCQVDSQVTMMFWYRQQPGQSLTLIATANQGSEATYESGFVIDKFPISRPNLTFSTLTVSNMSPEDSSIYLCSVDQGSLVLETQYFGPGTRLLVL.